This TCR beta chain stems from a study of cytomegalovirus exposure and HLA in healthy donors. Study-level background: The same platform used for the approximately 670 first-cohort repertoires was also used for the 95 to 150 validation repertoires, as a later analysis reported. General study results and limits: The authors enumerated 164 TCR beta chains as linked to cytomegalovirus. The classifier reportedly diagnosed cytomegalovirus status with high specificity and sensitivity. Across donors, most TCRs were seen rarely, yet some public ones were widespread.

The CDR3 runs 16 residues. V was clipped by 0 bases and J by 14 bases; unmatched bases: 11. Germline CDR1 reads MGHRA; CDR2 reads YSYEKL. The data were produced by immunoSEQ multiplex PCR, yet TCRdb's version contains in-frame clones alone and is incomplete. Of 110,000 to 150,000 clones in the sample, 88% were seen once. As for this clone: Its antigen is unknown.

The sample taken for sequencing was PBMCs. V gene TRBV4-1 combines with J gene TRBJ2-1; 12 nucleotides align to TRBD2. The TCR comes from a woman in her late teens or twenties in good health and CMV-seropositive. This CDR3 reads CASSQDGTSGRTAEFF. CDR3 sequence (DNA): TGCGCCAGCAGCCAAGATGGAACTAGCGGGAGGACAGCGGAGTTCTTC.